This entry concerns a single T cell receptor beta chain. Its antigen is unidentified. The data belong to a study of a mutant IDH1 vaccine in newly diagnosed glioma. About the research overall: Vaccinations were initiated 4-6 weeks following radiotherapy alone, or were given together with temozolomide cycles.

Specified time point: week 35, safety follow-up. Each vaccine dose was 300 ug of mutant IDH1 20-mer peptide, with topical imiquimod. There were new WHO grade 3 or 4 astrocytomas in the donors, and these were IDH1-mutant and ATRX-lost. Here immunoSEQ multiplex PCR was the method, and the copy in TCRdb shows in-frame clones only, minus some. The table includes about 56,000 clones, around 85% detected once. Sample: PBMCs, taken from a glioma patient whose treatment included an IDH1 peptide vaccine. The sequence was collected from a man aged 35 to 55 with glioma.

The chain's CDR3 is CAISGPMTNYGYTF. The CDR3, as DNA: TGTGCCATCAGTGGCCCGATGACCAACTATGGCTACACCTTC. The chain links TRBV10-3 to TRBJ1-2; D not certain. CDR3 length equals 14 residues. The germline CDR1 and CDR2 sequences are ENHRY and SYGVKD. The V end was cut by 4 bases, the J end by 2 bases, with 11 bases between.